Only one count was recorded for the clone carrying this T cell receptor (beta chain). Sequencing used immunoSEQ multiplex PCR; TCRdb keeps in-frame clones, though not all of them. The sample holds 45,000 to 55,000 clones, 94% seen once. The data originate from a study of technical replicates of blood from a few donors. Germline V gene lookup returns CDR1 SGHVS and CDR2 FQNEAQ. Trimming pared 1 base from V and 4 bases from J, leaving 8 bases between. This CDR3 spans 13 amino acids. This chain connects TRBV7-8 to TRBJ2-7, with a possible D match to TRBD2 (5 bases). The material sequenced was T cells isolated from PBMCs. This receptor was taken from a human donor in good health. CDR3 sequence reads: CASSLDRGYEQYF. The CDR3 region has the DNA TGTGCCAGCAGCTTAGACCGGGGATACGAGCAGTACTTC.